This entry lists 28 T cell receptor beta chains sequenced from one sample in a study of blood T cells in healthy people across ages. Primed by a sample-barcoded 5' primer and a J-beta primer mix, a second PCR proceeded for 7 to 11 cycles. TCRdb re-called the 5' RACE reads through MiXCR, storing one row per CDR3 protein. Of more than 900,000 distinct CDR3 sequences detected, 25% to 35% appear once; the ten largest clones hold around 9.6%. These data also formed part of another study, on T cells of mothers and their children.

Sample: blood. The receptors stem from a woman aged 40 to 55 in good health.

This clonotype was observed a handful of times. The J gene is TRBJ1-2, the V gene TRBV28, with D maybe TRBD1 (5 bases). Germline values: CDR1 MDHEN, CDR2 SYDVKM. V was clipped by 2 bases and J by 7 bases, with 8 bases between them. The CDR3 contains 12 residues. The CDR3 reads CASSLSRAGYTF. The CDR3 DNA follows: TGTGCCAGCAGTTTAAGCAGGGCTGGCTACACCTTC.

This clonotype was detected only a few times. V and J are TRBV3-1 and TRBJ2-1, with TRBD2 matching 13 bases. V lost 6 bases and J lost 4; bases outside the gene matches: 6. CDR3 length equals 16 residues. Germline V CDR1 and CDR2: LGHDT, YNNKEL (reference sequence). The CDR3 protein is CASRPATSGGYNEQFF. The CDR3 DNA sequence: TGTGCCAGCAGGCCGGCGACTAGCGGGGGGTACAATGAGCAGTTCTTC.

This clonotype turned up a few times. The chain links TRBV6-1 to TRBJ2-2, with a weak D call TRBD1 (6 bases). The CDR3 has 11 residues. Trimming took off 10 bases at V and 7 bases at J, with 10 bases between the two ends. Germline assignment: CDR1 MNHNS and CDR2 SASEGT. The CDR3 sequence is CATRTVGELFF. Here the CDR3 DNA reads TGTGCCACCAGGACAGTCGGGGAGCTGTTTTTT.

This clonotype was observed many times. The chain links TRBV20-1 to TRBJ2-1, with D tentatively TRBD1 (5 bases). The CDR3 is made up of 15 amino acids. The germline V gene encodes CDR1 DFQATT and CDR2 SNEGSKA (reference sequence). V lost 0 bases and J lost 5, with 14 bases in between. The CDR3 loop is CSARDSRGQNNEQFF. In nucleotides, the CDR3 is TGCAGTGCTAGAGATAGTAGGGGCCAGAACAATGAGCAGTTCTTC.

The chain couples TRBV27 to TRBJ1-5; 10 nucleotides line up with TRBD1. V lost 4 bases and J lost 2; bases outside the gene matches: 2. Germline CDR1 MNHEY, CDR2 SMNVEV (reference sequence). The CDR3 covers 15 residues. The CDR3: CASSSGTGGNQPQHF. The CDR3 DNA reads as TGTGCCAGCAGTTCCGGGACAGGGGGCAATCAGCCCCAGCATTTT.

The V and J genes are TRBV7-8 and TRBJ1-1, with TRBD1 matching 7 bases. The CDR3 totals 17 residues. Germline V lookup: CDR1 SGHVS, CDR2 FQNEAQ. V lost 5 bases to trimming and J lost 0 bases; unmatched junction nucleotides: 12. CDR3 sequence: CASSPTTGNLMNTEAFF. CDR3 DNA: TGTGCCAGCAGCCCAACGACAGGGAACCTCATGAACACTGAAGCTTTCTTT. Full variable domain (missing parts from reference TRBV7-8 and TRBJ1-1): GAGVSQSPRYKVAKRGQDVALRCDPISGHVSLFWYQQALGQGPEFLTYFQNEAQLDKSGLPSDRFFAERPEGSVSTLKIQRTQQEDSAVYLCASSPTTGNLMNTEAFFGQGTRLTVV.

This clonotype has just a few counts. CDR3 bases: TGTGCCAGCAGCTTAGCGGCCCGGGAGACCCAGTACTTC. It is translated as CASSLAARETQYF. The genes are TRBV7-6 and TRBJ2-5; D ambiguous. Germline loops: CDR1 SGHVS, CDR2 FNYEAQ. Trimming shortened V by 0 bases and J by 5 bases, and 7 bases separated the two germline ends. The CDR3 runs 13 residues.

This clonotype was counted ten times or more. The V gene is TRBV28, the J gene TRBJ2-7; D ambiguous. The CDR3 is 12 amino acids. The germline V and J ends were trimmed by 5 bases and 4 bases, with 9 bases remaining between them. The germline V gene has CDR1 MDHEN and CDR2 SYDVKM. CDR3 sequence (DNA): TGTGCCAGCAGTCTCTTTAAATACGAGCAGTACTTC. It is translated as CASSLFKYEQYF.

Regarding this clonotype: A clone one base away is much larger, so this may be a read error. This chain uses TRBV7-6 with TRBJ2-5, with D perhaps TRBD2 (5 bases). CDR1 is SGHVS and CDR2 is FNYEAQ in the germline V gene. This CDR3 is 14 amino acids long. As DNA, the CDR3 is TGTGCCGGCAGTTTTGGACTGATCCAAGAGACCCAGTACTTC. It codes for CAGSFGLIQETQYF.

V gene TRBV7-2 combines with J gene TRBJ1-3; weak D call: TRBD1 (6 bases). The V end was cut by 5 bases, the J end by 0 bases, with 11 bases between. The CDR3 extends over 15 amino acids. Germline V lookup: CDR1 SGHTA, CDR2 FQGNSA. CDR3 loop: CASSDGQISGNTIYF. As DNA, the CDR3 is TGTGCCAGCAGCGACGGACAGATCTCTGGAAACACCATATATTTT.

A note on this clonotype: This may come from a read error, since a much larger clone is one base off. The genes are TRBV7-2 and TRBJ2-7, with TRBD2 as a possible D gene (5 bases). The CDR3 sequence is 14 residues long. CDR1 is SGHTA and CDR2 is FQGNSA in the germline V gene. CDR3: CANSSRGRSYEQYF. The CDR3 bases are TGTGCCAACAGCTCAAGAGGGCGTTCCTACGAGCAGTACTTC.

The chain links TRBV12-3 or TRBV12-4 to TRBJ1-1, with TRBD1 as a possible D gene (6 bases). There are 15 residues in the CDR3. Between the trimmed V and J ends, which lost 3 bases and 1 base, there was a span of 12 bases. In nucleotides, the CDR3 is TGTGCCAGCAGTTTTGGGGGGCTCCAGAACACTGAAGCTTTCTTT. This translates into CASSFGGLQNTEAFF.

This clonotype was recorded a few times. The CDR3 DNA sequence: TGTGCCAGCAGCCGAATGAACAGGGTTTATCAGCCCCAGCATTTT. Its translation is CASSRMNRVYQPQHF. This rearrangement joins TRBV12-3 or TRBV12-4 to TRBJ1-5; tentatively, D is TRBD1 (6 bases). The CDR3 runs to 15 residues. The V gene lost 6 bases and the J gene lost 5 bases, with 17 bases spanning the gap.

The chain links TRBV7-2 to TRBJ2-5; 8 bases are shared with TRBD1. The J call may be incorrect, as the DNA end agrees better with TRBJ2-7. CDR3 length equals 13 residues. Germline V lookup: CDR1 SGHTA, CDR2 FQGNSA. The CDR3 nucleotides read TGTGCCAGCATCATGGACAGGGTCGGCGAGCAGTACTTC. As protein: CASIMDRVGEQYF.

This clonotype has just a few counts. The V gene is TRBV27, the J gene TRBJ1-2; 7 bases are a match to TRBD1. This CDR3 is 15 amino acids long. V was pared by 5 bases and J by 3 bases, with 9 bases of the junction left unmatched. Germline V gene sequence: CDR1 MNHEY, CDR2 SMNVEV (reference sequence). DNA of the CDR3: TGTGCCAGCAGTAACAGGGGCTCTTTTTACTATGGCTACACCTTC. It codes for CASSNRGSFYYGYTF.

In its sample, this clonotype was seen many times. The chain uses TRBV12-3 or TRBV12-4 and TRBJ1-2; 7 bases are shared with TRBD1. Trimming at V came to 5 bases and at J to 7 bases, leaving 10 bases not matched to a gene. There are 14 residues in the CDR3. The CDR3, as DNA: TGTGCCAGCAGTCTCCGGGACAGCAGACGTGGCTACACCTTC. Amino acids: CASSLRDSRRGYTF.

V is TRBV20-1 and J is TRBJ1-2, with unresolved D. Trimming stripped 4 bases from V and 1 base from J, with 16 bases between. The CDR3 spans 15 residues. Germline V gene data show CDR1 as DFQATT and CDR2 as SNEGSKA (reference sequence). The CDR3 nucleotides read TGCAGTGCTACCCCAACGGCAGTCGATAACTATGGCTACACCTTC. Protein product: CSATPTAVDNYGYTF.

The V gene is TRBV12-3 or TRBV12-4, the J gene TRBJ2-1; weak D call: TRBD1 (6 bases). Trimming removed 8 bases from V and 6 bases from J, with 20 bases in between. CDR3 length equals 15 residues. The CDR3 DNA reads TGTGCCAGCGACCCGTTTCAGGGGTTGGGCAATGAGCAGTTCTTC. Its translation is CASDPFQGLGNEQFF.

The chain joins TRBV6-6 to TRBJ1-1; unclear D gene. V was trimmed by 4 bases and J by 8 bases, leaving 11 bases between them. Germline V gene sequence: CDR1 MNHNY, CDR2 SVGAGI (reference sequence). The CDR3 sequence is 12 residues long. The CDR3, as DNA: TGTGCCAGCAGTTTACGGGGTTGGGAAGCTTTCTTT. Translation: CASSLRGWEAFF.

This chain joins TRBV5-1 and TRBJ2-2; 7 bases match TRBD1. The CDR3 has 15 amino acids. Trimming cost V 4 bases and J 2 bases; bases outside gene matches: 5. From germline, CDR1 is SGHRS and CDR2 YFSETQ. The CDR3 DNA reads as TGCGCCAGCAGCGGCAGGACAGGAAACACCGGGGAGCTGTTTTTT. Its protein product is CASSGRTGNTGELFF.

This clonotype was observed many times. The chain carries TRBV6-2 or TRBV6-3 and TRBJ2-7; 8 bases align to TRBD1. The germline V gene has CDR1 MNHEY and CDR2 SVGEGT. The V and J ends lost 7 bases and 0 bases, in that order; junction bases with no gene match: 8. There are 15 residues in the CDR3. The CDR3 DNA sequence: TGTGCCAGCAATCACGACAGGGGAAGCTCCTACGAGCAGTACTTC. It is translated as CASNHDRGSSYEQYF.

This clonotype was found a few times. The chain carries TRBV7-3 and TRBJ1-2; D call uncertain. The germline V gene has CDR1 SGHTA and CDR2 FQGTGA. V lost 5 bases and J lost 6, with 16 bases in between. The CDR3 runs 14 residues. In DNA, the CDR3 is TGTGCCAGCAGCCCGAATCGGGCGAACCATGGCTACACCTTC. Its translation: CASSPNRANHGYTF.

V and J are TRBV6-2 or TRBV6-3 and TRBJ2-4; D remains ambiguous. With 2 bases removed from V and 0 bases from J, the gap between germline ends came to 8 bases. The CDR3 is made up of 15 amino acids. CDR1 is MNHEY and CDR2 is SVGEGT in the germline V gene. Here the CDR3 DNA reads TGTGCCAGCAGTTACGTGGCCCTAGCCAAAAACATTCAGTACTTC. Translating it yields CASSYVALAKNIQYF.

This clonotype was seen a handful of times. The CDR3 DNA is TGTGCCAGCAGTTATGGGCCGGGGGAAAAGACCCAGTACTTC. Its protein is CASSYGPGEKTQYF. The chain employs TRBV6-5 and TRBJ2-5; D might be TRBD2 (6 bases). This CDR3 has 14 residues. The V gene's germline CDR1 is MNHEY and CDR2 SVGAGI. The V and J ends lost 3 bases and 6 bases respectively, with 14 bases between them.

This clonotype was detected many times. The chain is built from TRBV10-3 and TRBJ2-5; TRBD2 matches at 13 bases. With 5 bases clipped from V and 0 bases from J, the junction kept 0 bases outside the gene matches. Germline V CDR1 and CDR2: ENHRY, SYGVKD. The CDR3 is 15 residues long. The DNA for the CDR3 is TGTGCCATCAGTACTAGCGGGGGGGACCAAGAGACCCAGTACTTC. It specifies CAISTSGGDQETQYF.

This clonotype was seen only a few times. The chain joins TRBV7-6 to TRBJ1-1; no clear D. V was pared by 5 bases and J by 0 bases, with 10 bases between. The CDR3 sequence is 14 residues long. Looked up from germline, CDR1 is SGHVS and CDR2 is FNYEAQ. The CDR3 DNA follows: TGTGCCAGCAGCCTCAGCAACATGAACACTGAAGCTTTCTTT. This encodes CASSLSNMNTEAFF.

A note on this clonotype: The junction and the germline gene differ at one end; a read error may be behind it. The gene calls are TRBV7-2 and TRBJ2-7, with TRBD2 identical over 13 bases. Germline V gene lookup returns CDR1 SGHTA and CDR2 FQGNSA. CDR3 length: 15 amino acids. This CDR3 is CAGSSGLAGSYEQYF. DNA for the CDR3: TGTGCCGGCAGCTCGGGACTAGCGGGGAGCTACGAGCAGTACTTC.

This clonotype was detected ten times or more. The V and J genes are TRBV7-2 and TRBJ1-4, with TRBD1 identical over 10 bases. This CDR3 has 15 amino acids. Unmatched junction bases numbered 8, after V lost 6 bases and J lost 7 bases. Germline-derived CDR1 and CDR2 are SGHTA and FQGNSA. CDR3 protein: CASRPSGTGVEKLFF. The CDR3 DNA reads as TGTGCCAGCAGACCCTCCGGGACAGGGGTTGAAAAACTGTTTTTT.